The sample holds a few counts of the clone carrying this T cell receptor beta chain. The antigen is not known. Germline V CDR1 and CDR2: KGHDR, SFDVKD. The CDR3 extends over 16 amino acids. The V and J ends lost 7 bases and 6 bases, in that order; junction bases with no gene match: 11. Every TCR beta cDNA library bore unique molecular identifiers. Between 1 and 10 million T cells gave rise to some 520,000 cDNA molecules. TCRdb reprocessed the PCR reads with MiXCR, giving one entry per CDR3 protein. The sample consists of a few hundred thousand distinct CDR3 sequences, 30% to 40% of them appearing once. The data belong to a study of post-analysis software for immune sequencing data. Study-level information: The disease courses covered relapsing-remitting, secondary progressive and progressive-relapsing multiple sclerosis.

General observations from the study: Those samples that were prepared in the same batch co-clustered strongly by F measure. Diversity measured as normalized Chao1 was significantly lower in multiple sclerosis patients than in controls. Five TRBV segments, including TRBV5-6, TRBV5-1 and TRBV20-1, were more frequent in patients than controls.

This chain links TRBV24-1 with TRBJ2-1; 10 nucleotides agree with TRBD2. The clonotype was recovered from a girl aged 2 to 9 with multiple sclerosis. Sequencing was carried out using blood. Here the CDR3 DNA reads TGTGCCACCAGAGGCCCTAGCGGGAGACCCCCCAATGAGCAGTTCTTC. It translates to CATRGPSGRPPNEQFF.